Only one count was recorded for the clone carrying this T cell receptor (beta chain). Spiking of synthetic TCR analog templates was performed in each PCR. Sequenced by immunoSEQ multiplex PCR; TCRdb stores in-frame clones only, minus some. The sample has 35,000 to 45,000 clones, roughly 84% seen once. This CDR3 spans 15 amino acids. Germline loops: CDR1 MDHEN, CDR2 SYDVKM. Trimming removed 5 bases from V and 3 bases from J; junction bases left unmatched: 6. The data originate from a study of PD-L1 blockade in urothelial cancer. Overall study context: Bladder-origin urothelial cancer in males described about 90% of the 29 patients. The authors examined blood 3 weeks (second dose) and 6 weeks after treatment start. Blood samples had a median of approximately 150,000 T cells, 80,000 to 85,000 unique TCRs, and clonality more than 0.075.

This sample's time point: peripheral blood 6 weeks after treatment start. Sequencing used PBMCs, obtained around atezolizumab (anti-PD-L1) treatment. This TCR was recovered from a man aged 65-85 years with urothelial cancer. The chain uses TRBV28 and TRBJ2-7; 11 nucleotides line up with TRBD2. The CDR3 here is CASSPSGRYFYEQYF. As DNA, the CDR3 is TGTGCCAGCAGTCCTAGCGGGAGGTACTTCTACGAGCAGTACTTC.